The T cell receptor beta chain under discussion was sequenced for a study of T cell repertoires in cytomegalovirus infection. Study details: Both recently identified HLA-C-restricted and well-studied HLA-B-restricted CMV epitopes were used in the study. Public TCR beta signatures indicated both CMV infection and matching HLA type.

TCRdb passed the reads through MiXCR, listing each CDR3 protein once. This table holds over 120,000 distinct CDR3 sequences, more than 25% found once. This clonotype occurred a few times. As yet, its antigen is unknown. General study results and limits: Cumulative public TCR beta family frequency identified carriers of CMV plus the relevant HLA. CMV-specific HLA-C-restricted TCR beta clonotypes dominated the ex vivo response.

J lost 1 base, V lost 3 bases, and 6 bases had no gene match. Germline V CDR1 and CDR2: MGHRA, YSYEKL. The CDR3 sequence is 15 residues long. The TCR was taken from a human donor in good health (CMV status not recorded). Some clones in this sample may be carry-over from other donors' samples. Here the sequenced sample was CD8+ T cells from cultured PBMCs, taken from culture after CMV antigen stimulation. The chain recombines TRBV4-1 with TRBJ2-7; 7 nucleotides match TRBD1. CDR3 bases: TGCGCCAGCAGCCACCTCTCAGGGGGATCCTACGAGCAGTACTTC. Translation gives CASSHLSGGSYEQYF.